The next 21 T cell receptor beta chains were all read from a single sample in a study of OX40 agonist ivuxolimab in advanced cancers. TCRdb's copy holds only in-frame clones and misses some; the assay was immunoSEQ multiplex PCR. The data contain approximately 45,000 clones, approximately 80% of them singletons. The starting material was CD4+ or CD8+ T cells sorted from blood, obtained in a trial of the OX40 agonist ivuxolimab. The receptor set was obtained from an adult with an advanced solid tumor such as melanoma, head and neck, liver or kidney cancer.

This rearrangement joins TRBV29-1 to TRBJ2-3; D might be TRBD1 (5 bases). CDR1 and CDR2 (germline): SQVTM, ANQGSEA. V gave up 5 bases and J gave up 4 bases, with 10 bases separating them. The CDR3 has 12 residues. The chain's CDR3 is CSVRRGPDTQYF. The CDR3 region has the DNA TGCAGCGTTCGAAGGGGCCCAGATACGCAGTATTTT.

This chain joins TRBV7-3 and TRBJ1-2; D ambiguous. Germline V lookup: CDR1 SGHTA, CDR2 FQGTGA. Trimming took off 6 bases at V and 8 bases at J, with 16 bases between the two ends. This CDR3 region has 13 residues. The CDR3 protein is CASSQGTRGGYTF. CDR3 nucleotide sequence: TGTGCCAGCAGTCAAGGAACGCGAGGGGGCTACACCTTC.

The rearrangement joins TRBV5-7 to TRBJ2-1; possibly TRBD1 for D (6 bases). TRBV5-7 is given ORF status, its function remaining uncertain. CDR3 length: 14 residues. Trimming stripped 6 bases from V and 0 bases from J, with 10 bases between. CDR3 DNA: TGTGCCAGCATCAGGGGCCTCTCCTACAATGAGCAGTTCTTC. Its protein product is CASIRGLSYNEQFF.

By sample share, this clone is medium-sized (0.01 to 0.1%). The chain uses TRBV19 and TRBJ1-5; TRBD1 is a possible D gene (6 bases). Trimming removed 2 bases at V and 1 base at J, with 9 bases between. The CDR3 has 15 amino acids. Per germline, CDR1 LNHDA and CDR2 SQIVND (reference sequence). In DNA, the CDR3 is TGTGCCAGTAGTATACAGGGGACGAGCAATCAGCCCCAGCATTTT. Amino acids: CASSIQGTSNQPQHF.

The chain employs TRBV9 and TRBJ1-1; tentatively, D is TRBD1 (6 bases). Per germline, CDR1 SGDLS and CDR2 YYNGEE. This CDR3 comprises 14 residues. The germline V and J ends were trimmed by 2 bases and 5 bases, with 13 bases remaining between them. The CDR3 nucleotides are TGTGCCAGCAGCGTCGGGGGGGGCTGGACTGAAGCTTTCTTT. It specifies CASSVGGGWTEAFF.

In its sample, this clone was seen once. The chain couples TRBV4-1 to TRBJ1-5; D remains ambiguous. V dropped 0 bases and J dropped 0 bases, with 9 bases sitting between them. The CDR3 loop spans 16 amino acids. The germline V gene has CDR1 MGHRA and CDR2 YSYEKL. Written as DNA, the CDR3 is TGCGCCAGCAGCCAAGATCTGGAGTATAGCAATCAGCCCCAGCATTTT. This encodes CASSQDLEYSNQPQHF.

In its sample, this clone was seen once. The chain combines TRBV19 with TRBJ2-5, with TRBD2 identical over 8 bases. V was clipped by 5 bases and J by 5 bases; unmatched bases: 16. The CDR3 spans 17 residues. The germline V gene encodes CDR1 LNHDA and CDR2 SQIVND (reference sequence). The DNA of the CDR3 is TGTGCCAGTAGTCTACCTTTCGCGGGGGGAGGTCTTGAGACCCAGTACTTC. It specifies CASSLPFAGGGLETQYF.

This clone appeared a few times. The chain's CDR3 is CASMWAGEAFF. CDR3 nucleotide sequence: TGTGCCAGCATGTGGGCAGGGGAGGCTTTCTTT. V gene TRBV6-5 combines with J gene TRBJ1-1; the D gene is possibly TRBD1 (6 bases). Looked up from germline, CDR1 is MNHEY and CDR2 is SVGAGI. CDR3 length equals 11 residues. Trimming took off 7 bases at V and 11 bases at J, with 14 bases between the two ends.

The chain links TRBV11-2 to TRBJ1-2, with D possibly being TRBD1 (5 bases). Germline CDR1 and CDR2: SGHAT and FQNNGV. The CDR3 is made up of 13 amino acids. Trimming took 3 bases from V and 8 from J, leaving 13 bases between them. The CDR3 loop is CASSFPGLGGYTF. CDR3 sequence (DNA): TGTGCCAGCAGCTTTCCGGGGCTAGGCGGCTACACCTTC.

Concerning this clone: A junction boundary mismatches the germline segment, possibly from a read error. The rearrangement joins TRBV5-1 to TRBJ2-1; D is perhaps TRBD2 (6 bases). Germline-derived CDR1 and CDR2 are SGHRS and YFSETQ. The CDR3 sequence is 15 residues long. In nucleotides, the CDR3 is TGCGCCAGCAGCTTGCTGGGGGAGGCCTACATTGAGCAGTTCTTC. Translated, it gives CASSLLGEAYIEQFF.

This chain connects TRBV30 to TRBJ1-2, with 10 nucleotides matching TRBD1. With 5 bases clipped from V and 6 bases from J, the junction kept 3 bases outside the gene matches. The CDR3 is 12 amino acids. CDR1 is GTSNPN and CDR2 is SVGIG in the germline V gene (reference sequence). CDR3 sequence reads: CAWGDRGHGYTF. In DNA, the CDR3 is TGTGCCTGGGGAGACAGGGGGCATGGCTACACCTTC.

The chain combines TRBV6-6 with TRBJ1-2, with a weak D call TRBD1 (5 bases). Trimming left V 6 bases short and J 1 base short, with 12 bases between. Germline assignment: CDR1 MNHNY and CDR2 SVGAGI (reference sequence). The CDR3 has 14 amino acids. The CDR3: CASRQDSVNYGYTF. CDR3 coding DNA: TGTGCCAGCAGACAAGACAGTGTTAACTATGGCTACACCTTC.

The chain carries TRBV5-1 and TRBJ2-7; D may be TRBD1 or TRBD2 (5 bases each). CDR1 SGHRS and CDR2 YFSETQ come from the germline V gene. The CDR3 has 12 amino acids. Trimming pared 7 bases from V and 6 bases from J, leaving 14 bases between. The CDR3 region is CASSRGTGEQYF. In nucleotides, the CDR3 is TGCGCCAGCTCGAGAGGGACGGGCGAGCAGTACTTC.

The CDR3 loop is CASSTPGGRETQYF. The DNA of the CDR3 is TGTGCCAGCAGCACGCCCGGAGGGAGAGAGACCCAGTACTTC. V is TRBV5-4 and J is TRBJ2-5; the D gene is possibly TRBD2 (6 bases). CDR1 and CDR2 from the germline V gene are SGHNT and YYREEE (reference sequence). CDR3 length equals 14 residues. V lost 4 bases and J lost 4, with 14 bases in between.

The V and J genes are TRBV14 and TRBJ1-6; weak D call: TRBD1 (6 bases). Trimming stripped 6 bases from V and 3 bases from J, with 12 bases between. CDR3 size: 15 residues. Germline V gene sequence: CDR1 SGHDN, CDR2 FVKESK. The CDR3 here is CASRGQSNYNSPLHF. In DNA form, the CDR3 reads TGTGCCAGCAGAGGACAGTCTAACTATAATTCACCCCTCCACTTT. The entire variable domain, with the rest obtained from reference TRBV14 and TRBJ1-6, is as follows: EAGVTQFPSHSVIEKGQTVTLRCDPISGHDNLYWYRRVMGKEIKFLLHFVKESKQDESGMPNNRFLAERTGGTYSTLKVQPAELEDSGVYFCASRGQSNYNSPLHFGNGTRLTVT.

The V and J genes are TRBV27 and TRBJ2-4, with D unresolved. CDR3 size: 13 residues. V was pared by 6 bases and J by 2 bases, with 8 bases between. Germline V gene data show CDR1 as MNHEY and CDR2 as SMNVEV (reference sequence). The CDR3 sequence is CASRPGPKNIQYF. CDR3 DNA sequence: TGTGCCAGCAGGCCCGGGCCCAAAAACATTCAGTACTTC.

This chain links TRBV5-6 with TRBJ1-2, with D uncertain. The germline CDR1 and CDR2 sequences are SGHDT and YYEEEE. The ends were cut back, 4 bases at V and 7 bases at J, with 17 bases in the middle. The CDR3 is made up of 14 amino acids. The CDR3 sequence: CASSQSARAAGYTF. Written as DNA, the CDR3 is TGTGCCAGCAGCCAAAGCGCCCGGGCGGCTGGCTACACCTTC.

The rearrangement joins TRBV7-9 to TRBJ2-7; D remains ambiguous. V was shortened by 4 bases and J by 2 bases, with 6 bases between the two germline ends. The CDR3 has 12 amino acids. Germline CDR1 reads SEHNR; CDR2 reads FQNEAQ (reference sequence). CDR3 region: CASSSTPYEQYF. The CDR3 coding sequence is TGTGCCAGCAGCTCTACACCCTACGAGCAGTACTTC.

This clone was seen only a few times. The rearrangement uses TRBV7-6 and TRBJ1-2, with 7 bases fitting TRBD1. The CDR3 covers 15 residues. J gave up 0 bases and V 5 bases, and 6 bases lay outside the gene matches. Germline V gene data show CDR1 as SGHVS and CDR2 as FNYEAQ. In DNA form, the CDR3 reads TGTGCCAGCAGCACCGGGACAGCCTCTAACTATGGCTACACCTTC. It is translated as CASSTGTASNYGYTF.

This sequence joins TRBV10-2 and TRBJ2-5; unclear D gene. The CDR3 sequence is 13 residues long. Germline loops: CDR1 WSHSY, CDR2 SAAADI. Trimming stripped 8 bases from V and 5 bases from J, with 15 bases between. The CDR3 DNA sequence: TGCGCCAGCTACCGGGTCCTAGGGGAGACCCAGTACTTC. This gives the protein CASYRVLGETQYF.

The chain joins TRBV2 to TRBJ1-1, with 7 bases that match TRBD1. Trimming cost V 4 bases and J 1 base; bases outside gene matches: 3. The CDR3 loop spans 14 amino acids. The germline gives CDR1 SNHLY, CDR2 FYNNEI. The CDR3 region is CASSAGQWNTEAFF. DNA of the CDR3: TGTGCCAGCAGTGCGGGACAGTGGAACACTGAAGCTTTCTTT.